These 3 T cell receptor beta chains share one sample of origin, sequenced in a study of cytomegalovirus exposure and HLA in healthy donors (dated by TCRdb to 2016 to 2017). To prepare the library, the immunoSEQ multiplex PCR assay was applied. TCRdb stores this immuneACCESS table with in-frame sequences only. Part of the clones is absent; in the studies checked, under half of the shortfall reflects unresolved V genes, and no reason is known for the rest. The sample has about 280,000 clones on record, around 89% of them singletons. The ten largest clones take up roughly 1% of the sample. Sequenced input: PBMCs. Receptors originate from a woman under 30 in good health and CMV-seronegative.

V is TRBV9 and J is TRBJ2-2, with no clear D. This CDR3 has 12 amino acids. In germline, CDR1 is SGDLS, CDR2 YYNGEE. The ends were cut back, 4 bases at V and 2 bases at J, with 3 bases in the middle. CDR3: CASSQNTGELFF. For the CDR3, the DNA is TGTGCCAGCAGCCAAAACACCGGGGAGCTGTTTTTT.

The gene calls are TRBV28 and TRBJ2-7; 12 positions match TRBD2. The V segment lost 6 bases and the J segment 6 bases; nucleotides outside the gene matches: 6. The germline CDR1 and CDR2 sequences are MDHEN and SYDVKM. The CDR3 is 14 residues long. The CDR3 spells CASSSGTSGLEQYF. The CDR3 region has the DNA TGTGCCAGCAGCTCCGGGACTAGCGGGCTCGAGCAGTACTTC.

V usage is TRBV9 and J usage is TRBJ2-2; TRBD2 matches 7 bases. CDR1 is SGDLS, CDR2 YYNGEE, per germline. The junction had 15 bases not matched to a gene; V was cut back by 3 bases and J by 4 bases. The CDR3 has 18 amino acids. The CDR3 region has the DNA TGTGCCAGCAGCGCATCCTTGGGGGACTACTTAGGCACCGGGGAGCTGTTTTTT. Its translation is CASSASLGDYLGTGELFF.